This T cell receptor beta chain derives from a study of CD8 T cells in Susac syndrome. CD8+ and CD4+ T cells from blood underwent TCR beta sequencing. The RNA, about 0.5 to 1 ug, was put through reverse transcription using random hexamers. In TCRdb, the immunoSEQ multiplex PCR reads were re-called with MiXCR into one record per CDR3 protein. Counted here are around 180,000 distinct CDR3 sequences, approximately 93% occurring once; the ten biggest clones make up over 0.08%. V was shortened by 2 bases and J by 7 bases, with 9 bases between the two germline ends. CDR3 length: 12 residues. Looked up from germline, CDR1 is SNHLY and CDR2 is FYNNEI.

The sequencing input was CD4+ T cells from PBMCs. This sequence was found in a human donor with multiple sclerosis. The V call is TRBV2, the J call TRBJ2-7; no firm D call. DNA of the CDR3: TGTGCCAGCAGTGAACGCCTTCGGGAGCAGTACTTC. Protein: CASSERLREQYF.